This note documents a single T cell receptor beta chain sequence. What it recognizes is unknown. The data derive from a study of radiotherapy plus CTLA-4 blockade in lung cancer. In germline, CDR1 is LNHDA, CDR2 SQIVND (reference sequence). The CDR3 spans 15 residues. The V end was cut by 6 bases, the J end by 4 bases, with 17 bases between. Whole-study findings and limits: Subsequent to radiotherapy plus ipilimumab, tumor-derived TCR clones underwent expansion in blood. According to reports, early shifts in blood T cell clones, alongside interferon-beta, forecast response most accurately.

Repertoires were generated with immunoSEQ multiplex PCR, while TCRdb's copy carries only in-frame clones and drops some. The top ten clones hold roughly a tenth of a sample with about 77,000 clones, just under 75% of them seen once. V usage is TRBV19 and J usage is TRBJ2-3, with D maybe TRBD1 (6 bases). The sample in question was peripheral blood, obtained from a patient treated with radiotherapy plus ipilimumab. The receptor was isolated from a human donor with non-small cell lung cancer whose response to radiotherapy plus ipilimumab could not be evaluated. The CDR3 DNA follows: TGTGCCAGTAGAACAGGGAAAGGTGGGGCAGATACGCAGTATTTT. It specifies CASRTGKGGADTQYF.